These 31 T cell receptor beta chains share one sample of origin, sequenced in a study of a mutant IDH1 vaccine in newly diagnosed glioma. Antigen specificity for these receptors is unknown. Repertoires were generated with immunoSEQ multiplex PCR, while TCRdb's copy carries only in-frame clones and drops some. The table includes about 56,000 clones, 70% to 85% detected once. Time point reported: week 47, end of study. It was 300 ug of mutant IDH1 20-mer peptide that made up each vaccine dose, given with topical imiquimod. The sequencing used PBMCs, collected from a glioma patient whose treatment included an IDH1 peptide vaccine. The source of these receptors is a man over 45 with glioma.

This chain connects TRBV6-5 to TRBJ2-2, with 8 bases matching TRBD1. V shed 6 bases, J shed 5 bases, and the junction held 5 bases outside the gene matches. Per germline, CDR1 MNHEY and CDR2 SVGAGI. The CDR3 spans 14 residues. CDR3 in amino acids: CASSRTGRTGELFF. The CDR3 DNA reads as TGTGCCAGCAGCAGGACAGGGAGGACCGGGGAGCTGTTTTTT.

The chain combines TRBV5-5 with TRBJ2-7, with a tentative D call TRBD1 (6 bases). The CDR3 sequence is 17 residues long. Trimming shortened V by 3 bases and J by 3 bases, and 22 bases separated the two germline ends. Looked up from germline, CDR1 is SGHKS and CDR2 is YYEKEE (reference sequence). This chain's CDR3 is CASSSASPWTEHYEQYF. As DNA, the CDR3 is TGTGCCAGCAGCTCCGCGTCACCCTGGACAGAGCACTACGAGCAGTACTTC. The full variable domain, completed using reference TRBV5-5 and TRBJ2-7, is DAGVTQSPTHLIKTRGQQVTLRCSPISGHKSVSWYQQVLGQGPQFIFQYYEKEERGRGNFPDRFSARQFPNYSSELNVNALLLGDSALYLCASSSASPWTEHYEQYFGPGTRLTVT.

The CDR3 region has the DNA TGCGCCAGCAGCGAAAGGCTGGGCGGCTACGAGCAGTACTTC. Its translation is CASSERLGGYEQYF. V is TRBV4-1 and J is TRBJ2-7; D is undetermined. Trimming took off 5 bases at V and 3 bases at J, with 14 bases between the two ends. The CDR3 contains 14 residues. Germline CDR1 MGHRA, CDR2 YSYEKL.

This clone has just a few counts. The chain couples TRBV19 to TRBJ2-2; 12 bases align to TRBD1. The CDR3 is 15 residues long. The trim removed 7 bases at V and 7 bases at J, leaving 7 bases unmatched. CDR1 is LNHDA and CDR2 is SQIVND in the germline V gene (reference sequence). CDR3 sequence (DNA): TGTGCCAGTAACTCGGGACAGGGGGCTTTCGGGGAGCTGTTTTTT. Translated, it gives CASNSGQGAFGELFF.

The J gene is TRBJ2-3, the V gene TRBV11-2; TRBD2 matches at 7 bases. This CDR3 has 13 residues. V trimming: 3 bases; J trimming: 3 bases; junction bases outside the gene matches: 0. Germline CDR1 SGHAT, CDR2 FQNNGV. CDR3 DNA sequence: TGTGCCAGCAGCTTCGGGAGGACAGATACGCAGTATTTT. It translates to CASSFGRTDTQYF.

J is TRBJ2-7 and V is TRBV6-5, with D perhaps TRBD1 or TRBD2 (5 bases each). Germline assignment: CDR1 MNHEY and CDR2 SVGAGI. The V end lost 8 bases, the J end lost 4 bases, and 18 bases lay between the germline ends. This CDR3 is built from 14 residues. CDR3 protein: CASARGQGPYEQYF. In DNA, the CDR3 is TGTGCCAGCGCCCGGGGCCAGGGACCTTACGAGCAGTACTTC.

The chain uses TRBV4-1 and TRBJ1-4, with D perhaps TRBD1 (5 bases). CDR3 length equals 15 residues. V was clipped by 0 bases and J by 8 bases, with 13 bases between them. Germline V gene lookup returns CDR1 MGHRA and CDR2 YSYEKL. The CDR3 loop reads CASSQENRWEEKLFF. The CDR3, as DNA: TGCGCCAGCAGCCAAGAAAACAGGTGGGAGGAAAAACTGTTTTTT.

This chain connects TRBV7-3 to TRBJ1-1; 10 bases map to TRBD1. Germline V lookup: CDR1 SGHTA, CDR2 FQGTGA. This CDR3 comprises 17 residues. V shed 4 bases and J 5 bases; nucleotides not matched to a gene: 13. The CDR3, as DNA: TGTGCCAGCAGCTCCTACGGGACAGGGGTTGAGGGGACTGAAGCTTTCTTT. Translated, it gives CASSSYGTGVEGTEAFF.

V is TRBV2 and J is TRBJ1-3, with TRBD1 matching over 7 bases. There are 14 residues in the CDR3. Germline CDR1 and CDR2: SNHLY and FYNNEI. With V trimmed by 6 bases and J by 3 bases, 5 bases remained unmatched. CDR3 sequence reads: CASSRQGSGNTIYF. In nucleotides, the CDR3 is TGTGCCAGCAGCCGACAGGGTAGTGGAAACACCATATATTTT. The entire variable domain, with the rest obtained from reference TRBV2 and TRBJ1-3, is as follows: EPEVTQTPSHQVTQMGQEVILRCVPISNHLYFYWYRQILGQKVEFLVSFYNNEISEKSEIFDDQFSVERPDGSNFTLKIRSTKLEDSAMYFCASSRQGSGNTIYFGEGSWLTVV.

The rearrangement uses TRBV2 and TRBJ1-1; D remains ambiguous. V lost 6 bases to trimming and J lost 0 bases, with 8 bases between them. The germline CDR1 and CDR2 sequences are SNHLY and FYNNEI. This CDR3 has 13 residues. CDR3 region: CASSRSLNTEAFF. CDR3 nucleotides: TGTGCCAGCAGCAGAAGTCTGAACACTGAAGCTTTCTTT.

J is TRBJ2-7 and V is TRBV6-5; D is possibly TRBD1 (5 bases). Germline-derived CDR1 and CDR2 are MNHEY and SVGAGI. This CDR3 has 14 amino acids. Trimming shortened V by 6 bases and J by 2 bases, and 14 bases separated the two germline ends. CDR3 sequence reads: CASRPDRLPYEQYF. CDR3 coding DNA: TGTGCCAGCAGGCCCGACAGATTGCCCTACGAGCAGTACTTC.

The rearrangement links TRBV28 to TRBJ2-7, with D tentatively TRBD1 (6 bases). The CDR3 consists of 15 residues. The V gene's germline CDR1 is MDHEN and CDR2 SYDVKM. The germline V and J ends were trimmed by 2 bases and 6 bases, with 17 bases remaining between them. CDR3 in amino acids: CASSLGGQPSTEQYF. CDR3 nucleotides: TGTGCCAGCAGTTTAGGAGGACAGCCAAGCACCGAGCAGTACTTC.

This chain uses TRBV18 with TRBJ1-2, with D perhaps TRBD1 (5 bases). V lost 3 bases, J lost 5 bases, and 13 bases lay in between. The germline V gene has CDR1 KGHSH and CDR2 LQKENI. The CDR3 runs to 14 residues. The CDR3 spells CASSPGTGGYGYTF. As DNA, the CDR3 is TGTGCCAGCTCACCTGGGACCGGTGGTTATGGCTACACCTTC.

The V call is TRBV18, the J call TRBJ1-1; D gene unclear. The germline CDR1 and CDR2 sequences are KGHSH and LQKENI. V lost 5 bases and J 3 bases, leaving 16 bases between the germline ends. The CDR3 extends over 15 amino acids. CDR3 DNA sequence: TGTGCCAGCTCAAAGGACTGGGCCATGGACACTGAAGCTTTCTTT. As protein: CASSKDWAMDTEAFF.

This clone was detected only a few times. J is TRBJ2-7 and V is TRBV18; D is perhaps TRBD1 (6 bases). This CDR3 has 15 residues. Germline assignment: CDR1 KGHSH and CDR2 LQKENI. The V end lost 6 bases, the J end lost 5 bases, and 20 bases lay between the germline ends. CDR3 amino acids: CASSKTIDRIHEQYF. CDR3 sequence (DNA): TGTGCCAGCTCGAAAACTATCGACAGGATACACGAGCAGTACTTC.

The chain uses TRBV27 and TRBJ1-1, with a weak D call TRBD1 (5 bases). Germline V gene sequence: CDR1 MNHEY, CDR2 SMNVEV (reference sequence). V gave up 5 bases and J gave up 6 bases, with 10 bases separating them. This CDR3 spans 12 amino acids. The CDR3 here is CASSLRGAEAFF. CDR3 nucleotide sequence: TGTGCCAGCAGTCTACGGGGCGCTGAAGCTTTCTTT.

The V gene is TRBV2, the J gene TRBJ1-1, with a weak D call TRBD1 (6 bases). Between the trimmed V and J ends, which lost 6 bases and 4 bases, there was a span of 15 bases. CDR3 length: 14 residues. Germline CDR1 SNHLY, CDR2 FYNNEI. CDR3 amino acids: CASRETGQSTEAFF. The CDR3 nucleotides read TGTGCCAGCAGGGAAACAGGGCAGAGCACTGAAGCTTTCTTT.

The chain links TRBV18 to TRBJ1-2; D is unclear. V was clipped by 3 bases and J by 3 bases, with 8 bases between them. CDR1 is KGHSH, CDR2 LQKENI, per germline. The CDR3 length is 13 residues. In DNA, the CDR3 is TGTGCCAGCTCACCCGACTTGGACTATGGCTACACCTTC. Translation gives CASSPDLDYGYTF.

This clone was observed a single time. This chain links TRBV20-1 with TRBJ1-2; D not resolved. This CDR3 has 9 residues. V was pared by 3 bases and J by 10 bases, with 6 bases between. Germline V CDR1 and CDR2: DFQATT, SNEGSKA (reference sequence). The CDR3 loop reads CSASGDYTF. The CDR3 DNA follows: TGCAGTGCTAGTGGGGACTACACCTTC.

This clone was recorded only once. This chain links TRBV5-4 with TRBJ2-5; no firm D call. V gave up 4 bases and J gave up 0 bases, with 13 bases separating them. Per germline, CDR1 SGHNT and CDR2 YYREEE (reference sequence). This CDR3 region has 15 residues. The CDR3 loop reads CASSPRWGYQETQYF. The CDR3 region has the DNA TGTGCCAGCAGCCCCAGGTGGGGTTACCAAGAGACCCAGTACTTC. Filled out from reference TRBV5-4 and TRBJ2-5, the complete variable domain reads ETGVTQSPTHLIKTRGQQVTLRCSSQSGHNTVSWYQQALGQGPQFIFQYYREEENGRGNFPPRFSGLQFPNYSSELNVNALELDDSALYLCASSPRWGYQETQYFGPGTRLLVL.

V usage is TRBV2 and J usage is TRBJ1-3; D is unclear. CDR1 is SNHLY and CDR2 is FYNNEI in the germline V gene. Trimming removed 6 bases at V and 3 bases at J, with 12 bases between. This CDR3 region has 14 residues. CDR3 DNA: TGTGCCAGCAGCATCCTTGAAGTTGGAAACACCATATATTTT. Its translation: CASSILEVGNTIYF.

The rearrangement links TRBV27 to TRBJ1-1, with 7 nucleotides matching TRBD1. In germline, CDR1 is MNHEY, CDR2 SMNVEV (reference sequence). The V and J ends lost 7 bases and 1 base, in that order; junction bases with no gene match: 12. There are 16 residues in the CDR3. CDR3 in amino acids: CASTPTGAGANTEAFF. The CDR3 DNA follows: TGTGCCAGCACCCCCACAGGGGCAGGGGCGAACACTGAAGCTTTCTTT.

This clone showed up just a few times. The CDR3 DNA reads as TGTGCCAGCTCACCGGACAGGGACAGGAGGAATCAGCCCCAGCATTTT. It translates to CASSPDRDRRNQPQHF. This chain links TRBV18 with TRBJ1-5, with 8 bases fitting TRBD1. Germline lookup yields CDR1 KGHSH and CDR2 LQKENI. The CDR3 is 16 residues long. V shed 3 bases and J 4 bases; nucleotides not matched to a gene: 8.

This clone showed up just a few times. V gene TRBV19 combines with J gene TRBJ2-5, with D unclear. The CDR3 is 12 amino acids. The germline gives CDR1 LNHDA, CDR2 SQIVND (reference sequence). V lost 6 bases to trimming and J lost 4 bases, with 9 bases between them. The CDR3 spells CASRQSGETQYF. The CDR3 nucleotides read TGTGCCAGTAGGCAGAGTGGAGAGACCCAGTACTTC.

In this sample, this clone turned up once. V usage is TRBV12-5 and J usage is TRBJ1-5; D not resolved. This CDR3 spans 12 amino acids. With 3 bases removed from V and 5 bases from J, the gap between germline ends came to 5 bases. The germline V gene encodes CDR1 LGHNT and CDR2 FRNRAP. CDR3: CASGLADQPQHF. CDR3 coding DNA: TGTGCTAGTGGTTTAGCAGATCAGCCCCAGCATTTT.

This clone has just one count. The rearrangement joins TRBV5-8 to TRBJ1-2; no firm D call. Deletions cut 6 bases from V and 8 bases from J, with 17 bases between. The CDR3 has 13 residues. CDR1 and CDR2 (germline): SGHTS, YDEGEE. The CDR3 region is CASTESRKGGYTF. The CDR3 DNA reads as TGTGCCAGCACCGAATCCCGGAAGGGAGGCTACACCTTC.

A few counts support this clone. The chain couples TRBV4-1 to TRBJ2-3; D unclear. CDR1 is MGHRA, CDR2 YSYEKL, per germline. The CDR3 spans 15 residues. V was clipped by 0 bases and J by 2 bases, with 9 bases between them. The CDR3 coding sequence is TGCGCCAGCAGCCAAGAATCAGCGATCACAGATACGCAGTATTTT. Its translation: CASSQESAITDTQYF.

The chain carries TRBV18 and TRBJ2-7; weak D call: TRBD2 (6 bases). Germline CDR1 is KGHSH and CDR2 is LQKENI. This CDR3 is 15 amino acids long. The ends were cut back, 0 bases at V and 7 bases at J, with 16 bases in the middle. CDR3: CASSPPYEGTGEQYF. CDR3 DNA: TGTGCCAGCTCACCACCTTACGAGGGGACTGGAGAGCAGTACTTC. Supplemented by reference TRBV18 and TRBJ2-7, the full variable domain reads NAGVMQNPRHLVRRRGQEARLRCSPMKGHSHVYWYRQLPEEGLKFMVYLQKENIIDESGMPKERFSAEFPKEGPSILRIQQVVRGDSAAYFCASSPPYEGTGEQYFGPGTRLTVT.

This chain uses TRBV5-6 with TRBJ1-1; D not certain. Trimming removed 2 bases at V and 2 bases at J, with 10 bases between. The V gene's germline CDR1 is SGHDT and CDR2 YYEEEE. CDR3 length equals 14 residues. Here the CDR3 reads CASSFGWANTEAFF. The CDR3 region has the DNA TGTGCCAGCAGCTTTGGTTGGGCCAACACTGAAGCTTTCTTT.

V gene TRBV30 combines with J gene TRBJ1-5; maybe TRBD1 (5 bases). Germline-derived CDR1 and CDR2 are GTSNPN and SVGIG (reference sequence). The CDR3 loop spans 14 amino acids. V was pared by 7 bases and J by 3 bases, with 16 bases between. The CDR3 loop is CASNSGTHNQPQHF. The CDR3 coding sequence is TGTGCCTCCAATTCCGGGACCCACAATCAGCCCCAGCATTTT.

This clone was observed a single time. The chain uses TRBV28 and TRBJ1-1; D ambiguous. The CDR3 has 13 residues. V was trimmed by 6 bases and J by 5 bases, leaving 13 bases between them. Germline CDR1 reads MDHEN; CDR2 reads SYDVKM. CDR3 protein: CASSRGLRTEAFF. In nucleotides, the CDR3 is TGTGCCAGCAGCCGCGGGCTAAGGACTGAAGCTTTCTTT.